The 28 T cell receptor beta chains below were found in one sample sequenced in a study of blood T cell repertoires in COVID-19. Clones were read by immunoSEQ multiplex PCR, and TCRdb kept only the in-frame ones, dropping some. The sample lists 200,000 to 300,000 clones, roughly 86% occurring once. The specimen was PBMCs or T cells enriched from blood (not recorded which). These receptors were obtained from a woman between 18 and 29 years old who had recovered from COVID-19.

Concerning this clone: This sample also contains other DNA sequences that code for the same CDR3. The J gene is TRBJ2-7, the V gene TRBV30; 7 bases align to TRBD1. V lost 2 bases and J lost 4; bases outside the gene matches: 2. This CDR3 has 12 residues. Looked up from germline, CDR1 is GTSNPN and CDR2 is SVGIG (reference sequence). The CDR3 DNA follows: TGTGCCTGGAGTACAGGGGCATACGAGCAGTACTTC. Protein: CAWSTGAYEQYF.

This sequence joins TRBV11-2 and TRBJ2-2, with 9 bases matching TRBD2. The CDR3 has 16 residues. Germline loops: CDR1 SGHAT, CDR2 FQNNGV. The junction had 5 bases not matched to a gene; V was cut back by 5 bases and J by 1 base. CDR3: CASSRQAGGNTGELFF. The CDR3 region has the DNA TGTGCCAGCAGCCGCCAAGCGGGAGGGAACACCGGGGAGCTGTTTTTT.

CDR3 in amino acids: CASSGQGALETQYF. The CDR3 nucleotides are TGTGCCAGCTCGGGACAGGGGGCTCTGGAGACCCAGTACTTC. The rearrangement uses TRBV18 and TRBJ2-5, with 12 positions matching TRBD1. V lost 6 bases and J lost 5; bases outside the gene matches: 4. The CDR3 has 14 amino acids. The V gene's germline CDR1 is KGHSH and CDR2 LQKENI.

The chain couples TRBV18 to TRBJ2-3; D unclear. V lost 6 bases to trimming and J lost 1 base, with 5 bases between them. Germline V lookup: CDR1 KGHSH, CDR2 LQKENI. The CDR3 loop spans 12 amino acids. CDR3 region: CASSPGTDTQYF. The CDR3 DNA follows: TGTGCCAGCTCCCCCGGCACAGATACGCAGTATTTT.

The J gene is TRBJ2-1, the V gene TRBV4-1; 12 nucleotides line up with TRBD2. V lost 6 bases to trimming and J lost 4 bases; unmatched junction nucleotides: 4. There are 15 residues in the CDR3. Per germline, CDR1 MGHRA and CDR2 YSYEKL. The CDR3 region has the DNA TGCGCCAGCAGTCAGACTAGCGGGGGATACAATGAGCAGTTCTTC. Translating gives CASSQTSGGYNEQFF.

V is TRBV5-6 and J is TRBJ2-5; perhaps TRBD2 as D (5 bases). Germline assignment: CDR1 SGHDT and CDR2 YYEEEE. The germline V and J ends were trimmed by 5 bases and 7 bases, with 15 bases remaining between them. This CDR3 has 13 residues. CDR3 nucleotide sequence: TGTGCCAGCAGGCGAACTAGGGAAGGGACCCAGTACTTC. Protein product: CASRRTREGTQYF.

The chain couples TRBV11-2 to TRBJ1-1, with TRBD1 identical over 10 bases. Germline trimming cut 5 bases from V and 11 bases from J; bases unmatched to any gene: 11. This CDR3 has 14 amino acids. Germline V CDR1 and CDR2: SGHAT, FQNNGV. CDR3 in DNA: TGTGCCAGCAGCCGAAGGACAGGGGGGATGGAGGCTTTCTTT. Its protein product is CASSRRTGGMEAFF.

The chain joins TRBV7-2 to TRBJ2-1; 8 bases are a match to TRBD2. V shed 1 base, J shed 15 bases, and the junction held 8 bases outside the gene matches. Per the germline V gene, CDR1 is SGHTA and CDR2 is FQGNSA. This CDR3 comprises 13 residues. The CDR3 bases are TGTGCCAGCAGCTTAGATCCCGGGGGGGCCCGGTTCTTC. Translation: CASSLDPGGARFF.

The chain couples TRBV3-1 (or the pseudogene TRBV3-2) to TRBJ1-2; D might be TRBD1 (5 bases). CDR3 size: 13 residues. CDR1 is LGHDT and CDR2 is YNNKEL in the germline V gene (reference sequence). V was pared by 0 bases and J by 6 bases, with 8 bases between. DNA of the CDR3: TGTGCCAGCAGCCAAGAGCGGGACGATGGCTACACCTTC. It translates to CASSQERDDGYTF.

DNA of the CDR3: TGCGCCAGCGCGGAAAGGGGCCGTGAGACCCAGTACTTC. Amino acids: CASAERGRETQYF. This rearrangement joins TRBV10-2 to TRBJ2-5; a possible D gene is TRBD1 (5 bases). The germline V and J ends were trimmed by 8 bases and 5 bases, with 15 bases remaining between them. CDR1 is WSHSY, CDR2 SAAADI, per germline. The CDR3 has 13 residues.

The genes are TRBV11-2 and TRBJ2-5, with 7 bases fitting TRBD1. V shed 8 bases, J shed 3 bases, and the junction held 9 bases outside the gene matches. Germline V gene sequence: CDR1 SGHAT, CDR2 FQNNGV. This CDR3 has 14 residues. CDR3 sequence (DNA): TGTGCCAGCCGCGGAGGTCAGGGGGAAGAGACCCAGTACTTC. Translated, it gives CASRGGQGEETQYF.

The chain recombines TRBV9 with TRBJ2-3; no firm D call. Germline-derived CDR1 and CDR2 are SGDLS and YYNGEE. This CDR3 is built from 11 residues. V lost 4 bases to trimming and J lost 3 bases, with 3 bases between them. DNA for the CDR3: TGTGCCAGCAGCCATACAGATACGCAGTATTTT. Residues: CASSHTDTQYF. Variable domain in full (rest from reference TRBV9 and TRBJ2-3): DSGVTQTPKHLITATGQRVTLRCSPRSGDLSVYWYQQSLDQGLQFLIQYYNGEERAKGNILERFSAQQFPDLHSELNLSSLELGDSALYFCASSHTDTQYFGPGTRLTVL.

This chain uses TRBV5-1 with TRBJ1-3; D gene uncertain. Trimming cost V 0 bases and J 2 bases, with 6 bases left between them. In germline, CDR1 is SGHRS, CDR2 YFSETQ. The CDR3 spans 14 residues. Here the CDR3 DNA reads TGCGCCAGCAGCTTGGGGGGAGCTGGAAACACCATATATTTT. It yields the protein CASSLGGAGNTIYF.

For the CDR3, the DNA is TGTGCCAGCAGTGGTCCGGGACAGGGGCCAGATACGCAGTATTTT. This encodes CASSGPGQGPDTQYF. This chain connects TRBV28 to TRBJ2-3, with 10 bases that match TRBD1. The CDR3 loop spans 15 amino acids. Germline CDR1 reads MDHEN; CDR2 reads SYDVKM. Trimming cost V 5 bases and J 4 bases; bases outside gene matches: 6.

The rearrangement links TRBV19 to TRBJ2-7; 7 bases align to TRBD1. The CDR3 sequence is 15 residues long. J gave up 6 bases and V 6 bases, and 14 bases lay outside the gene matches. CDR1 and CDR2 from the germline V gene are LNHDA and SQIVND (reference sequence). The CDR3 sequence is CASSHPGKGQTEQYF. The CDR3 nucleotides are TGTGCCAGTAGCCATCCGGGGAAGGGACAGACCGAGCAGTACTTC.

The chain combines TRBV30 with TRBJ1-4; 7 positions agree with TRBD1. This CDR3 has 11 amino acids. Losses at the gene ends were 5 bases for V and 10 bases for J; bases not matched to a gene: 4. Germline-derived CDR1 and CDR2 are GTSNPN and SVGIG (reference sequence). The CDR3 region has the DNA TGTGCCTGGGAACAGGGGTCAAAACTGTTTTTT. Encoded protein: CAWEQGSKLFF.

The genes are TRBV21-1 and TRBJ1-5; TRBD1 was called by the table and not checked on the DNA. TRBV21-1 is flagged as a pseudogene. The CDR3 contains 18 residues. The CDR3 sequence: CASSRPPWDSTSNQPQHF. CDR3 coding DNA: TGTGCCAGCAGCCGGCCTCCGTGGGACAGTACTAGCAATCAGCCCCAGCATTTT.

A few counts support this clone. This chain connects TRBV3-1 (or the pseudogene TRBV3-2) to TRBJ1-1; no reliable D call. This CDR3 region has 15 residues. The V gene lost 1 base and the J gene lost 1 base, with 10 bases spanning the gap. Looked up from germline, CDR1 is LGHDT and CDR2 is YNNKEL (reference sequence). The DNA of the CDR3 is TGTGCCAGCAGCCAAGTTCCACTAGAGAACACTGAAGCTTTCTTT. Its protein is CASSQVPLENTEAFF.

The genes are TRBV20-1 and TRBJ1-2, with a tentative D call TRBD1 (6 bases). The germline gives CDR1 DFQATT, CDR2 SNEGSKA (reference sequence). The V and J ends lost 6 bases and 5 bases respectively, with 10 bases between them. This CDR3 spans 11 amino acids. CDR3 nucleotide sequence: TGCAGTGCGAGGACAGAGTATGGCTACACCTTC. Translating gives CSARTEYGYTF.

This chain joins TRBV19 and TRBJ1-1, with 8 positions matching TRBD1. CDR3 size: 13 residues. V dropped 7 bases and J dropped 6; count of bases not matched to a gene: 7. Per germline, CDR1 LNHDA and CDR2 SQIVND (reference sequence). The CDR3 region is CASTPLTGAEAFF. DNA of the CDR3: TGTGCCAGTACCCCGTTGACAGGGGCTGAAGCTTTCTTT.

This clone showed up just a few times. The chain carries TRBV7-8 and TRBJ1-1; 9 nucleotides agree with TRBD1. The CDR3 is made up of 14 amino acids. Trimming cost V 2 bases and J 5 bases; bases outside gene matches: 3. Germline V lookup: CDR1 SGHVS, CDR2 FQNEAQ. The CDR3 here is CASSLRDRETEAFF. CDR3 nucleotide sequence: TGTGCCAGCAGCTTACGGGACAGGGAGACTGAAGCTTTCTTT.

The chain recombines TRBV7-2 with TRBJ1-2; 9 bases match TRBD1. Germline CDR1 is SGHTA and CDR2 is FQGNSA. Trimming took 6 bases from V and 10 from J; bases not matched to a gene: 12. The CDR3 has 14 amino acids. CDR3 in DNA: TGTGCCAGCAGTCCCCCGGACAGGGGAAGGGCCTACACCTTC. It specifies CASSPPDRGRAYTF.

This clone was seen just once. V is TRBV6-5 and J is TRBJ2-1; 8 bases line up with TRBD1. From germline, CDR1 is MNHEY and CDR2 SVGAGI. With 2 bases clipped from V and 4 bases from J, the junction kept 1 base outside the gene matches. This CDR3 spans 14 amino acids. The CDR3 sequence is CASSYRTGYNEQFF. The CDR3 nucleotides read TGTGCCAGCAGTTACCGGACAGGGTACAATGAGCAGTTCTTC.

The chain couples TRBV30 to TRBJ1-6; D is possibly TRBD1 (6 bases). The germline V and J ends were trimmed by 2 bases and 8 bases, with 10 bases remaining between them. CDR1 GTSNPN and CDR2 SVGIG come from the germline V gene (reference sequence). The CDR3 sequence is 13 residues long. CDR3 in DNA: TGTGCCTGGAGTAAACAGGGCGATTCACCCCTCCACTTT. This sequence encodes CAWSKQGDSPLHF. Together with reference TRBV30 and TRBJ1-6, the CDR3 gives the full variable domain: SQTIHQWPATLVQPVGSPLSLECTVEGTSNPNLYWYRQAAGRGLQLLFYSVGIGQISSEVPQNLSASRPQDRQFILSSKKLLLSDSGFYLCAWSKQGDSPLHFGNGTRLTVT.

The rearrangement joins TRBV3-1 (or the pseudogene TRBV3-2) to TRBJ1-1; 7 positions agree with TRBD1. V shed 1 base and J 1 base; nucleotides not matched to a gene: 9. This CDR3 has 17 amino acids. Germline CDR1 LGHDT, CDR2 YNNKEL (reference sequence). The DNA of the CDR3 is TGTGCCAGCAGCCAAGTTTTCAGACAGGGCCAGAACACTGAAGCTTTCTTT. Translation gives CASSQVFRQGQNTEAFF.

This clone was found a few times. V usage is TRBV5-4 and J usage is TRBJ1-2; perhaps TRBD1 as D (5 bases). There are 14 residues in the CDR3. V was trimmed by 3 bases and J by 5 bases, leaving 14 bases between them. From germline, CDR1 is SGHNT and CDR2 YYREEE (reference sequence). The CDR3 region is CASSSQGNQYGYTF. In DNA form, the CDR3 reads TGTGCCAGCAGCTCCCAGGGAAATCAGTATGGCTACACCTTC.

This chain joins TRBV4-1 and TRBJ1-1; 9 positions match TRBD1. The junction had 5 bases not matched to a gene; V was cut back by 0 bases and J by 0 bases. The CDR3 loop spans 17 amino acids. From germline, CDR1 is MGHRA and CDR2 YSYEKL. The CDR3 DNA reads TGCGCCAGCAGCCAAGATCAGGGACAGGGTATGAACACTGAAGCTTTCTTT. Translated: CASSQDQGQGMNTEAFF.

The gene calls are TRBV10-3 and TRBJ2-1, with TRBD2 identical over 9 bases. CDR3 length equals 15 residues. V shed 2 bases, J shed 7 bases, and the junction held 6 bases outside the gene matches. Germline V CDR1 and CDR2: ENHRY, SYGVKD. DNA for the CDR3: TGTGCCATCAGTGAGGGCGGGGGGGCCGGTAATGAGCAGTTCTTC. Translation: CAISEGGGAGNEQFF.